This entry lists 23 T cell receptor beta chains sequenced from one sample in a study of T cells after yellow fever vaccination. Each CDR3 protein gets one entry after TCRdb re-called the 5' RACE reads with MiXCR. There are about 340,000 distinct CDR3 sequences in the sample; approximately 12% occur only once, and 2.5% to 4% lies in the top ten. The material sequenced was CD4+ T cells sorted from PBMCs, taken 15 days after the yellow fever booster vaccination. The receptors were sampled from a man aged 18-30 years who received the YFV17D yellow fever vaccine.

This clonotype was seen more than once but under ten times. CDR3 sequence reads: CASSVQSTYNEQFF. CDR3 DNA sequence: TGTGCCAGCAGCGTGCAGTCCACCTACAATGAGCAGTTCTTC. This chain connects TRBV9 to TRBJ2-1; D gene ambiguous. Germline assignment: CDR1 SGDLS and CDR2 YYNGEE. The V gene lost 2 bases and the J gene lost 2 bases, with 8 bases spanning the gap. This CDR3 has 14 residues.

V gene TRBV9 combines with J gene TRBJ1-6, with 8 bases matching TRBD1. The germline CDR1 and CDR2 sequences are SGDLS and YYNGEE. This CDR3 is built from 14 residues. Trimming cost V 2 bases and J 10 bases; bases outside gene matches: 5. CDR3 region: CASSVTTGGSPLHF. In DNA, the CDR3 is TGTGCCAGCAGCGTTACAACAGGGGGATCACCCCTCCACTTT. The full variable domain, its missing parts supplied by reference TRBV9 and TRBJ1-6, is DSGVTQTPKHLITATGQRVTLRCSPRSGDLSVYWYQQSLDQGLQFLIQYYNGEERAKGNILERFSAQQFPDLHSELNLSSLELGDSALYFCASSVTTGGSPLHFGNGTRLTVT.

The chain employs TRBV7-3 and TRBJ2-3, with 10 bases matching TRBD2. Trimming at V came to 1 base and at J to 4 bases, leaving 5 bases not matched to a gene. The CDR3 is made up of 16 amino acids. Germline V gives CDR1 SGHTA, CDR2 FQGTGA. CDR3 loop: CASSLNPAGGADTQYF. The CDR3 region has the DNA TGTGCCAGCAGCTTAAACCCAGCGGGGGGGGCAGATACGCAGTATTTT.

The chain joins TRBV6-6 to TRBJ1-1; D is unclear. Trimming pared 6 bases from V and 0 bases from J, leaving 11 bases between. CDR1 is MNHNY, CDR2 SVGAGI, per germline (reference sequence). The CDR3 is 14 amino acids. The CDR3 spells CASRPGSMNTEAFF. The CDR3 DNA is TGTGCCAGCAGGCCCGGGAGTATGAACACTGAAGCTTTCTTT.

This clonotype was counted at least ten times. This chain connects TRBV5-1 to TRBJ2-5; 9 nucleotides match TRBD1. The CDR3 is 14 residues long. V shed 6 bases, J shed 1 base, and the junction held 4 bases outside the gene matches. The V gene's germline CDR1 is SGHRS and CDR2 YFSETQ. The CDR3: CASTGQGFQETQYF. The CDR3 DNA reads as TGCGCCAGCACCGGACAGGGGTTCCAAGAGACCCAGTACTTC.

This clonotype was counted only a few times. This sequence joins TRBV3-1 and TRBJ2-7; D possibly corresponds to TRBD2 (6 bases). The length of the CDR3 is 12 residues. V gave up 4 bases and J gave up 6 bases, with 10 bases separating them. Germline assignment: CDR1 LGHDT and CDR2 YNNKEL (reference sequence). The chain's CDR3 is CASSRGDSEQYV. CDR3 in DNA: TGTGCCAGCAGCCGAGGGGACTCCGAGCAGTACGTC.

There are a few counts of this clonotype. J is TRBJ1-2 and V is TRBV20-1, with D perhaps matching TRBD1 (5 bases). The V and J ends lost 1 base and 2 bases respectively, with 14 bases between them. CDR3 length: 15 residues. The V gene's germline CDR1 is DFQATT and CDR2 SNEGSKA (reference sequence). CDR3 DNA sequence: TGCAGTGCTAGAGGGGGTCCAGGGAGAAACTATGGCTACACCTTC. It translates to CSARGGPGRNYGYTF.

The V gene is TRBV7-3, the J gene TRBJ1-6; D perhaps matches TRBD1 (5 bases). Trimming removed 4 bases at V and 7 bases at J, with 11 bases between. The CDR3 loop spans 14 amino acids. CDR1 and CDR2 from the germline V gene are SGHTA and FQGTGA. CDR3 residues: CASSSGTTNSPLHF. The CDR3 nucleotides read TGTGCCAGCAGCTCTGGGACGACCAATTCACCCCTCCACTTT.

This clonotype was seen a few times. This chain uses TRBV27 with TRBJ1-2; unclear D gene. The CDR3 length is 13 residues. Germline CDR1 is MNHEY and CDR2 is SMNVEV (reference sequence). V was pared by 6 bases and J by 1 base, with 9 bases between. The CDR3 DNA follows: TGTGCCAGCAGCCCCTCCGGTAACTATGGCTACACCTTC. It translates to CASSPSGNYGYTF.

The rearrangement links TRBV6-5 to TRBJ2-3, with D possibly being TRBD2 (6 bases). The length of the CDR3 is 15 residues. Germline CDR1 and CDR2: MNHEY and SVGAGI. Trimming removed 9 bases from V and 6 bases from J, with 22 bases in between. CDR3 nucleotide sequence: TGTGCCAGTCAGCGTACTGGGACTCCGGGGGATACGCAGTATTTT. This gives the protein CASQRTGTPGDTQYF.

This sequence joins TRBV29-1 and TRBJ2-1; 7 bases fit TRBD1. V gave up 8 bases and J gave up 6 bases; unmatched junction bases: 4. The CDR3 totals 11 residues. Germline CDR1 is SQVTM and CDR2 is ANQGSEA. The CDR3 nucleotides are TGCAGCACGGGACAGCTCAATGAGCAGTTCTTC. Its protein is CSTGQLNEQFF.

The chain links TRBV12-3 or TRBV12-4 to TRBJ2-1; no reliable D call. The CDR3 spans 11 residues. V was trimmed by 6 bases and J by 7 bases, leaving 7 bases between them. This chain's CDR3 is CASRKMNEQFF. In DNA form, the CDR3 reads TGTGCCAGCAGAAAAATGAATGAGCAGTTCTTC.

This clonotype showed up just a few times. This chain uses TRBV5-1 with TRBJ2-5, with 12 bases lining up with TRBD2. The CDR3 is 15 amino acids. Germline V gene data show CDR1 as SGHRS and CDR2 as YFSETQ. Trimming removed 0 bases from V and 6 bases from J; junction bases left unmatched: 3. The CDR3 loop reads CASSLASGGVKTQYF. In nucleotides, the CDR3 is TGCGCCAGCAGCTTGGCTAGCGGGGGGGTAAAGACCCAGTACTTC. Full variable domain (rest looked up from reference TRBV5-1 and TRBJ2-5): KAGVTQTPRYLIKTRGQQVTLSCSPISGHRSVSWYQQTPGQGLQFLFEYFSETQRNKGNFPGRFSGRQFSNSRSEMNVSTLELGDSALYLCASSLASGGVKTQYFGPGTRLLVL.

The chain uses TRBV5-5 and TRBJ1-6; 7 positions match TRBD1. The CDR3 has 15 residues. The germline CDR1 and CDR2 sequences are SGHKS and YYEKEE (reference sequence). The V and J ends lost 2 bases and 8 bases, in that order; junction bases with no gene match: 7. The CDR3 spells CASSFTGATDSPLHF. The CDR3 DNA reads TGTGCCAGCAGCTTCACAGGGGCGACAGATTCACCCCTCCACTTT.

V and J are TRBV4-2 and TRBJ1-2, with D unclear. V was pared by 1 base and J by 4 bases, with 10 bases between. The CDR3 is 14 residues long. CDR1 LGHNA and CDR2 YNFKEQ come from the germline V gene. The CDR3 region has the DNA TGTGCCAGCAGCCAAGTTCAGGTAGTCTATGGCTACACCTTC. It specifies CASSQVQVVYGYTF.

The V gene is TRBV6-5, the J gene TRBJ2-5; TRBD1 might be the D (5 bases). V gave up 0 bases and J gave up 5 bases, with 16 bases separating them. CDR1 is MNHEY, CDR2 SVGAGI, per germline. The CDR3 runs 16 residues. DNA of the CDR3: TGTGCCAGCAGTTACTCAATAGTAGACAGAGGCGAGACCCAGTACTTC. Its protein is CASSYSIVDRGETQYF.

The rearrangement uses TRBV12-3 or TRBV12-4 and TRBJ2-1, with TRBD1 identical over 8 bases. V trimming: 5 bases; J trimming: 0 bases; junction bases outside the gene matches: 3. This CDR3 region has 15 residues. The CDR3 nucleotides read TGTGCCAGCAGTCGACAGGGGCCCTCCTACAATGAGCAGTTCTTC. Residues: CASSRQGPSYNEQFF.

V usage is TRBV10-2 and J usage is TRBJ2-2, with 9 positions matching TRBD1. Germline CDR1 reads WSHSY; CDR2 reads SAAADI. The CDR3 extends over 15 amino acids. V shed 8 bases and J 8 bases; nucleotides not matched to a gene: 12. In DNA, the CDR3 is TGCGCCAGCTCTCTGAGGACAGGGGAAAGGGGGGAGCTGTTTTTT. Translating it yields CASSLRTGERGELFF.

The chain is built from TRBV30 and TRBJ1-2; possibly TRBD1 for D (5 bases). This CDR3 has 11 amino acids. The V gene's germline CDR1 is GTSNPN and CDR2 SVGIG (reference sequence). The germline V and J ends were trimmed by 5 bases and 5 bases, with 9 bases remaining between them. CDR3 DNA sequence: TGTGCCTGGCAACAGGAATATGGCTACACCTTC. It yields the protein CAWQQEYGYTF.

Only a few counts were recorded for this clonotype. The rearrangement uses TRBV28 and TRBJ2-1, with a weak D call TRBD1 (5 bases). The CDR3 contains 15 residues. From germline, CDR1 is MDHEN and CDR2 SYDVKM. The germline V and J ends were trimmed by 5 bases and 6 bases, with 17 bases remaining between them. The CDR3 is CASSPPSTGLNEQFF. CDR3 coding DNA: TGTGCCAGCAGTCCACCCTCAACAGGTCTCAATGAGCAGTTCTTC.

The sample holds a few counts of this clonotype. The chain is built from TRBV9 and TRBJ2-3; D not resolved. Germline CDR1 and CDR2: SGDLS and YYNGEE. Between the trimmed V and J ends, which lost 2 bases and 7 bases, there was a span of 14 bases. This CDR3 is 14 amino acids long. Here the CDR3 DNA reads TGTGCCAGCAGCGTCATGCCGTCCTCCAATACGCAGTATTTT. Translation: CASSVMPSSNTQYF.

The chain uses TRBV6-2 or TRBV6-3 and TRBJ2-5; D may be TRBD1 or TRBD2 (5 bases each). Germline V gene data show CDR1 as MNHEY and CDR2 as SVGEGT. The V gene lost 4 bases and the J gene lost 5 bases, with 17 bases spanning the gap. This CDR3 is 15 amino acids long. This chain's CDR3 is CASSSDRLTRETQYF. The CDR3 DNA is TGTGCCAGCAGTTCCGACAGACTAACCCGGGAGACCCAGTACTTC.

This chain links TRBV15 with TRBJ1-5; D is unresolved. The CDR3 is 12 residues long. The germline V and J ends were trimmed by 1 base and 10 bases, with 8 bases remaining between them. Germline-derived CDR1 and CDR2 are LNHNV and YYDKDF (reference sequence). CDR3 in amino acids: CATSRADGPQHF. In DNA, the CDR3 is TGTGCCACCAGCAGAGCGGATGGACCCCAGCATTTT. Based on the CDR3 plus reference TRBV15 and TRBJ1-5, the full variable domain is DAMVIQNPRYQVTQFGKPVTLSCSQTLNHNVMYWYQQKSSQAPKLLFHYYDKDFNNEADTPDNFQSRRPNTSFCFLDIRSPGLGDTAMYLCATSRADGPQHFGDGTRLSIL.